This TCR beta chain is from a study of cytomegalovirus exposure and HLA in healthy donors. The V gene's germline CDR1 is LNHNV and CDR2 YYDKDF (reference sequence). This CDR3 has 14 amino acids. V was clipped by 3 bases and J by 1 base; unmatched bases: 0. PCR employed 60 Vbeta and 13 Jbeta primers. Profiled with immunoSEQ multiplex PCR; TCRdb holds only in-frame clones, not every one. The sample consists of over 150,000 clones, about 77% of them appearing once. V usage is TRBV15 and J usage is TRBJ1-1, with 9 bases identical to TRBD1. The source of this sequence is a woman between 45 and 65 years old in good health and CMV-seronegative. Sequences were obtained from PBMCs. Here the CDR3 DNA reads TGTGCCACCAGCAGGGGACAGGGGAACACTGAAGCTTTCTTT. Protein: CATSRGQGNTEAFF.